This TCR beta chain was sequenced for a study of human T cells and chemical hapten exposure. As for the study in general: Throughout the approximately 25-week study, diphenylcyclopropenone was applied weekly to the patients' scalps.

This CDR3 has 12 residues. V was clipped by 3 bases and J by 5 bases, with 8 bases between them. The germline V gene has CDR1 SQVTM and CDR2 ANQGSEA. Noted time point: pre-sensitization, week 0. The treatment: therapeutic diphenylcyclopropenone sensitization with weekly scalp DPC. In the library, unique molecular identifiers were attached to individual cDNA molecules. In the original processing: There were a median of around 100,000 TCRs per sample, with a range from roughly 20,000 to 690,600. TCRdb passed the RACE reads through MiXCR, listing each CDR3 protein once. The authors' filters were not applied to this entry. The table shows about 260,000 distinct CDR3 sequences, with more than 6.5% occurring only once.

The gene calls are TRBV29-1 and TRBJ1-3; D is undetermined. The sequence was collected from a woman between 40 and 55 years old with alopecia areata. Some clones in this sample may be carry-over from other donors' samples. Here the sequenced sample was whole blood, taken in connection with sensitization to the hapten diphenylcyclopropenone (DPC). The CDR3 DNA reads as TGCAGCGTTGAGGAACCGAGAAACACCATATATTTT. Amino acids: CSVEEPRNTIYF.